This entry describes one T cell receptor (beta chain). Antigen unknown. It may be a read error: a sequence one base away is much more abundant. The sample belongs to a study of regulatory T cells in long-lasting Graves disease. Study-wide results and limits: Persistent patients shared more public clonotypes (2,741) than new patients (about 930). Thyroid tissue was not sampled; only peripheral blood was. The TCR repertoire of persistent Graves' patients was less diverse than that of newly diagnosed ones.

Sample time point: newly diagnosed GD, antithyroid drugs for less than 3 months. From RNA extracted from PBMCs, the TCR library was made. CDR3 regions were amplified by Arm-PCR using iRepertoire HTBI primers to build TCR beta libraries. Each CDR3 protein is one row after TCRdb ran MiXCR on the multiplex PCR reads. The sample yields some 320,000 distinct CDR3 sequences, about a sixth seen once. The sequencing here drew on peripheral blood mononuclear cells (PBMCs), taken at new diagnosis, from a patient treated with antithyroid drugs. The sequence was obtained from a female donor with Graves disease.

The CDR3 DNA follows: TGTGCCAGCGAAACCCGGGCCACCCTCACCCAGTATTTT. This codes for CASETRATLTQYF. The chain is built from TRBV12-3 or TRBV12-4 and TRBJ2-3; D unresolved. The CDR3 extends over 13 amino acids. V was pared by 8 bases and J by 12 bases, with 21 bases between.